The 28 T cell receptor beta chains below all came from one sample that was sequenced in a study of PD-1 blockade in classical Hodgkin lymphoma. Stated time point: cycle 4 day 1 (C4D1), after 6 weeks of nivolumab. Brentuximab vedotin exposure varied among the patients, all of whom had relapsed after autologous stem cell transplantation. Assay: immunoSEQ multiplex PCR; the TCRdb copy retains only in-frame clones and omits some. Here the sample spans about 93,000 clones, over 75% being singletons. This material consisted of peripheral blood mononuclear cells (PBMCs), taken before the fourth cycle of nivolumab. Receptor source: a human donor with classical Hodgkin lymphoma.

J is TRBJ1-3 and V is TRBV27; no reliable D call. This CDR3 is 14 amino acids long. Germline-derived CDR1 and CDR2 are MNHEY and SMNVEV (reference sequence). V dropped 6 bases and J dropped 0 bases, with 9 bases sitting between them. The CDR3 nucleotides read TGTGCCAGCAGGGGCCGAGGCTCTGGAAACACCATATATTTT. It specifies CASRGRGSGNTIYF.

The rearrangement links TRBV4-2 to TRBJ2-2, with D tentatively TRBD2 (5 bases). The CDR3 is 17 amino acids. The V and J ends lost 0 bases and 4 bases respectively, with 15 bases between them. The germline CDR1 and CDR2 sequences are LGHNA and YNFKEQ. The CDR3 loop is CASSQDYRGPITGELFF. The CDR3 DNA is TGTGCCAGCAGCCAAGATTACAGAGGGCCGATCACCGGGGAGCTGTTTTTT.

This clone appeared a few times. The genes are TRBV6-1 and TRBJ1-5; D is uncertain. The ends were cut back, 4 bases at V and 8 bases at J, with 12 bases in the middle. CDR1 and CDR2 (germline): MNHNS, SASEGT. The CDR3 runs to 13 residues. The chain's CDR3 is CASSARAPEPQHF. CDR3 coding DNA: TGTGCCAGCAGTGCCAGAGCCCCGGAGCCCCAGCATTTT.

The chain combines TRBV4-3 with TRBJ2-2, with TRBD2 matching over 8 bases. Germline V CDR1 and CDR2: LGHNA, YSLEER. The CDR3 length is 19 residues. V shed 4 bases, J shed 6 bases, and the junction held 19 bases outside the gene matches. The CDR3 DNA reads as TGCGCCAGCAGCCTCCTCCTGGGGGATCCGGGACTAGATGCCGGGGAGCTGTTTTTT. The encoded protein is CASSLLLGDPGLDAGELFF.

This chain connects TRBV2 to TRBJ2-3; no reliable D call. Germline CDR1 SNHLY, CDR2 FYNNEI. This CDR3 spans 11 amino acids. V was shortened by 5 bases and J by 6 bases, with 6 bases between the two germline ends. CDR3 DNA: TGTGCCAGCAGTTACTCGGATACGCAGTATTTT. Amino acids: CASSYSDTQYF.

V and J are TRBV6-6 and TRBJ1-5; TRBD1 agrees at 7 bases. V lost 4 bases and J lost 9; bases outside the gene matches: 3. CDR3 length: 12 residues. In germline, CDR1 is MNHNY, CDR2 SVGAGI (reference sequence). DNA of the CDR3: TGTGCCAGCAGTTGGCGACAGGGGCCCCAGCATTTT. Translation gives CASSWRQGPQHF.

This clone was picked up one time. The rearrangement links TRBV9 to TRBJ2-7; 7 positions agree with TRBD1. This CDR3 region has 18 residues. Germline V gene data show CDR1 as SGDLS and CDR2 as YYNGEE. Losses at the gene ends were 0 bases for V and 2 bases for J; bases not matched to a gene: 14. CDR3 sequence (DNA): TGTGCCAGCAGCGTAGCAACAATTGAGGGGGCCGGGACCTACGAGCAGTACTTC. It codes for CASSVATIEGAGTYEQYF.

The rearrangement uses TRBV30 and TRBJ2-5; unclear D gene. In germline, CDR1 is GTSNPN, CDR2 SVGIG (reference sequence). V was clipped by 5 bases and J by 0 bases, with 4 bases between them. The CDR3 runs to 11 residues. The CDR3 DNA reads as TGTGCCTGGTCGTACCAAGAGACCCAGTACTTC. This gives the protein CAWSYQETQYF.

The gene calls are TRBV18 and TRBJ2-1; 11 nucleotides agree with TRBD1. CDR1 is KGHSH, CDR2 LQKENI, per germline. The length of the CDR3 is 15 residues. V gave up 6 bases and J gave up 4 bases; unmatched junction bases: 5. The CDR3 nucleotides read TGTGCCAGCTCTCGCCGGGACAGGGGGTACAATGAGCAGTTCTTC. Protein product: CASSRRDRGYNEQFF. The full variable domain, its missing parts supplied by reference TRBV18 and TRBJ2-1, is NAGVMQNPRHLVRRRGQEARLRCSPMKGHSHVYWYRQLPEEGLKFMVYLQKENIIDESGMPKERFSAEFPKEGPSILRIQQVVRGDSAAYFCASSRRDRGYNEQFFGPGTRLTVL.

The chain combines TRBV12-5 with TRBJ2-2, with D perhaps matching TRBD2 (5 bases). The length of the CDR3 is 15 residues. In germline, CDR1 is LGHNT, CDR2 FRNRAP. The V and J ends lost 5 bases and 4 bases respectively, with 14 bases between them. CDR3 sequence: CASGPGETLTGELFF. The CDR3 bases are TGTGCTAGTGGTCCCGGGGAGACACTCACCGGGGAGCTGTTTTTT.

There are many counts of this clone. CDR3 sequence (DNA): TGTGCCAGCAGTAATACAGGGAATCAGCCCCAGCATTTT. Translating gives CASSNTGNQPQHF. This sequence joins TRBV6-5 and TRBJ1-5; maybe TRBD1 (6 bases). Between the trimmed V and J ends, which lost 5 bases and 4 bases, there was a span of 9 bases. Germline CDR1 and CDR2: MNHEY and SVGAGI. The CDR3 spans 13 residues.

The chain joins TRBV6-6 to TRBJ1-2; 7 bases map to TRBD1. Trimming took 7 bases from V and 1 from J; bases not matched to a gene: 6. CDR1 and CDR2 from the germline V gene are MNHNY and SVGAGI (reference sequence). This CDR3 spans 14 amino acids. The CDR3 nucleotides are TGTGCCAGCAAAACAGGGGATTATAACTATGGCTACACCTTC. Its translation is CASKTGDYNYGYTF.

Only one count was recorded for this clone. This chain's CDR3 is CSVDSPFGQGIWNYGYTF. The CDR3 DNA sequence: TGCAGCGTTGACTCCCCCTTCGGACAGGGCATTTGGAACTATGGCTACACCTTC. The chain links TRBV29-1 to TRBJ1-2; 8 nucleotides match TRBD1. The length of the CDR3 is 18 residues. Germline CDR1 reads SQVTM; CDR2 reads ANQGSEA. Trimming at V came to 3 bases and at J to 2 bases, leaving 17 bases not matched to a gene.

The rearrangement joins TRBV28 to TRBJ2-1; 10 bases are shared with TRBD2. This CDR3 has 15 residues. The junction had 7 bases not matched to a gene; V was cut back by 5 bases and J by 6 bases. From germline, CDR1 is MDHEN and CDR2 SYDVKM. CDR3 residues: CASSILAGWVNEQFF. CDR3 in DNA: TGTGCCAGCAGTATACTAGCGGGATGGGTCAATGAGCAGTTCTTC.

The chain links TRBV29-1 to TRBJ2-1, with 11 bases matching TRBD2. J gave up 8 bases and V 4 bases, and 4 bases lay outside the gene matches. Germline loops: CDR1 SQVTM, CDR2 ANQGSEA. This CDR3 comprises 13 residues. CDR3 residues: CSVVAGGPYEQFF. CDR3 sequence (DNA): TGCAGCGTTGTAGCGGGAGGGCCGTATGAGCAGTTCTTC.

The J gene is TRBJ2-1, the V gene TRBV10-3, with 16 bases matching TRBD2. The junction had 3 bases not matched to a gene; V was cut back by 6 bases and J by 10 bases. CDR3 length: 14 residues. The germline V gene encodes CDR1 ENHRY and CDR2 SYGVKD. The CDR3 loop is CAIREGLAGGEQFF. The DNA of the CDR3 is TGTGCCATCAGGGAGGGACTAGCGGGAGGGGAGCAGTTCTTC.

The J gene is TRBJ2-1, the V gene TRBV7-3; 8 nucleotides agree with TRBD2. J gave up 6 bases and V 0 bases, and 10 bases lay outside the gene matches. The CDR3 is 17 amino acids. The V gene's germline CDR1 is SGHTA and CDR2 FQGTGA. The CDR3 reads CASSLTLPGLEVNEQFF. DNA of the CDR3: TGTGCCAGCAGCTTAACTCTCCCGGGACTAGAAGTCAATGAGCAGTTCTTC.

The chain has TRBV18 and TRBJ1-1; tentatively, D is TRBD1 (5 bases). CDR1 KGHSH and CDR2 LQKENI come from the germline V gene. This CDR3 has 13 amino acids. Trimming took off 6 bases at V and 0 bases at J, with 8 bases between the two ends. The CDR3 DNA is TGTGCCAGCTCGACAGAGTTGAACACTGAAGCTTTCTTT. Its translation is CASSTELNTEAFF.

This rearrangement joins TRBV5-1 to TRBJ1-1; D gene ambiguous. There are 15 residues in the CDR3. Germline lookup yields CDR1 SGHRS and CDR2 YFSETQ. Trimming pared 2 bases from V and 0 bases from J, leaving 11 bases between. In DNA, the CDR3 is TGCGCCAGCAGCTTCTCGGCAGGTTTGAACACTGAAGCTTTCTTT. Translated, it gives CASSFSAGLNTEAFF.

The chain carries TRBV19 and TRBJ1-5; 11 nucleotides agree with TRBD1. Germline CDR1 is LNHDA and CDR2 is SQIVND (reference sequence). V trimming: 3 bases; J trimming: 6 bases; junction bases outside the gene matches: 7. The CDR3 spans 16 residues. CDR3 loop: CASSIEGTGGFQPQHF. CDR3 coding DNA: TGTGCCAGTAGTATTGAGGGGACAGGGGGGTTTCAGCCCCAGCATTTT.

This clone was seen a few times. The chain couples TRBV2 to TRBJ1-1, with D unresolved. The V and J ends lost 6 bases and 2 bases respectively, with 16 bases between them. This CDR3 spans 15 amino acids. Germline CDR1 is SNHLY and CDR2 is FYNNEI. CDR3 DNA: TGTGCCAGCAGGACGATGTCAGCCACAAACACTGAAGCTTTCTTT. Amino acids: CASRTMSATNTEAFF. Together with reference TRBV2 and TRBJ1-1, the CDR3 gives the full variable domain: EPEVTQTPSHQVTQMGQEVILRCVPISNHLYFYWYRQILGQKVEFLVSFYNNEISEKSEIFDDQFSVERPDGSNFTLKIRSTKLEDSAMYFCASRTMSATNTEAFFGQGTRLTVV.

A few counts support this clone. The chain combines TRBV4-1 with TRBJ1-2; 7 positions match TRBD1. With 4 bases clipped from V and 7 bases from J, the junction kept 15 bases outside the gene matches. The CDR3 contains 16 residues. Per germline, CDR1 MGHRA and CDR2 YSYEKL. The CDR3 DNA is TGCGCCAGCAGCCCCTCGAAGGGGGCGTTTGGGGGTGGCTACACCTTC. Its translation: CASSPSKGAFGGGYTF.

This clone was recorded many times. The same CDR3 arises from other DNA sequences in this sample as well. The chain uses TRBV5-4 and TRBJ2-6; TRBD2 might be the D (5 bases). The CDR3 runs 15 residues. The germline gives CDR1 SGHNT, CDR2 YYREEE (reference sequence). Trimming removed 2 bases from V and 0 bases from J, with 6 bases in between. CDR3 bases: TGTGCCAGCAGCTTAGGAGGCTCTGGGGCCAACGTCCTGACTTTC. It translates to CASSLGGSGANVLTF.

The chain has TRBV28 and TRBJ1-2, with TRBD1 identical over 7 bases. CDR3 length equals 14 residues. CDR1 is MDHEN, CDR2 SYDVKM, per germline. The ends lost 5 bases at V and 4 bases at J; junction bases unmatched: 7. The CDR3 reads CASSPSGQLYGYTF. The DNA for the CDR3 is TGTGCCAGCAGTCCCTCGGGACAGCTCTATGGCTACACCTTC.

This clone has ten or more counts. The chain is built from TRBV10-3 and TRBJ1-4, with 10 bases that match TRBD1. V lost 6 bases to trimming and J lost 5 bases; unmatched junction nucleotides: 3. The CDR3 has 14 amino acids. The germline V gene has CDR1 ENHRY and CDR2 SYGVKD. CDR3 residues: CAISPTGGNEKLFF. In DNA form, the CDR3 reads TGTGCCATCAGCCCGACAGGGGGCAATGAAAAACTGTTTTTT.

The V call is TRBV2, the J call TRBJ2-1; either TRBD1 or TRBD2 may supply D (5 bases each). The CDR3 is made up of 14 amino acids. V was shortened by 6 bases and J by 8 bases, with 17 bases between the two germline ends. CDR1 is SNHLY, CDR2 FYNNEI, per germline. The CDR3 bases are TGTGCCAGCAGGGATGATGGGGGAGACGATGAGCAGTTCTTC. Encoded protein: CASRDDGGDDEQFF.

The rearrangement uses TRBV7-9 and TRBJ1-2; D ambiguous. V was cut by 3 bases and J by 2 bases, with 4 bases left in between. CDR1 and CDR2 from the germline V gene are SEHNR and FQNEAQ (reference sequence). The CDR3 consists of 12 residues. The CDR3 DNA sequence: TGTGCCAGCAGCTTGAGGAACTATGGCTACACCTTC. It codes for CASSLRNYGYTF.

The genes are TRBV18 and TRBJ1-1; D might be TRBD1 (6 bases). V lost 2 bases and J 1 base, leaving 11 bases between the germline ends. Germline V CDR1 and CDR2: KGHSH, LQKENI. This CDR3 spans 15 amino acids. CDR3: CASSPIGQRNTEAFF. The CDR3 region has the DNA TGTGCCAGCTCACCAATAGGACAGAGGAACACTGAAGCTTTCTTT.